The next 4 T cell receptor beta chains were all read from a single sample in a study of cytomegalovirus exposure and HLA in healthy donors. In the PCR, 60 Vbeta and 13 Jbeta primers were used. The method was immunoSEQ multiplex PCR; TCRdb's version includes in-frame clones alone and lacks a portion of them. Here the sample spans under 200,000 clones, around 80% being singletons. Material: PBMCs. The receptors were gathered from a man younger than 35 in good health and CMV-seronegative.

The CDR3 DNA reads as TGCAGCACAGTTGAGAACACTGAAGCTTTCTTT. Translated: CSTVENTEAFF. This rearrangement joins TRBV29-1 to TRBJ1-1; D unclear. CDR3 length equals 11 residues. From germline, CDR1 is SQVTM and CDR2 ANQGSEA. The V gene lost 8 bases and the J gene lost 1 base, with 8 bases spanning the gap.

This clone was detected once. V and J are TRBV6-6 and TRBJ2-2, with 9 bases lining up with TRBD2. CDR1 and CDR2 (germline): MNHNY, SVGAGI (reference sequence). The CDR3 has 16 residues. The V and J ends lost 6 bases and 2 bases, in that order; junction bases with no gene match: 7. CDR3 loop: CASRHSGGRNTGELFF. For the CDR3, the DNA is TGTGCCAGCAGACATAGCGGGGGACGTAACACCGGGGAGCTGTTTTTT.

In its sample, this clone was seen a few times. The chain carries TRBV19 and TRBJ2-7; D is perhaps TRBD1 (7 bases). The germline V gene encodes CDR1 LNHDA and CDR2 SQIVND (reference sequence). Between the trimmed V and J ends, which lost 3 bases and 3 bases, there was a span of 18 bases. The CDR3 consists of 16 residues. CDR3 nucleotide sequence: TGTGCCAGTAGTATCGGGGCCGGGGGACAGAACTACGAGCAGTACTTC. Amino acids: CASSIGAGGQNYEQYF.

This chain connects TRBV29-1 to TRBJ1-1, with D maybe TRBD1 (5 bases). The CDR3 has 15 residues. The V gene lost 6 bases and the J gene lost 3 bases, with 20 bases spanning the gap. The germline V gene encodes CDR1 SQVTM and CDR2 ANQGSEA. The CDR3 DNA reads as TGCAGCGTAGGTGGGGGACGGCGGGGTTACACTGAAGCTTTCTTT. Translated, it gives CSVGGGRRGYTEAFF. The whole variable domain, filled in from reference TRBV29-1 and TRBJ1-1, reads SAVISQKPSRDICQRGTSLTIQCQVDSQVTMMFWYRQQPGQSLTLIATANQGSEATYESGFVIDKFPISRPNLTFSTLTVSNMSPEDSSIYLCSVGGGRRGYTEAFFGQGTRLTVV.